A selection of T cell receptor beta chains follows, all from one sample in a study of T cell repertoires in cytomegalovirus infection. A single record per CDR3 protein comes from TCRdb applying MiXCR to the reads. Of fewer than 250,000 distinct CDR3 sequences in the sample, 22% were seen once. Material: CD8+ T cells from PBMCs. The receptors were sampled from a human donor in good health (CMV status not recorded). Some clones in this sample may be carry-over from other donors' samples. Both conserved end residues are part of each CDR3. Each record gives: J gene, D gene, clone size, V gene, CDR3 DNA, CDR3 protein. The D gene is left open where the match is weak. Not every row has a clone size; where given, it reads once, few, many or a size class.

TRBJ1-1,.,.,TRBV28,TGTGCCAGCAGTTTATATTCGTCGCGGAACACTGAAGCTTTCTTT,CASSLYSSRNTEAFF
TRBJ2-1,.,.,TRBV7-9,TGTGCCAGCAGCTTAGTGGGGATTGAGCAGTTCTTC,CASSLVGIEQFF
TRBJ1-4,.,few,TRBV10-2,TGCGCCAGCAGTGAATTTGCAACTAATGAAAAACTGTTTTTT,CASSEFATNEKLFF
TRBJ1-2,TRBD1,few,TRBV12-5,TGTGCTAGTGGTTTGCCCGCACAGGGGGCGAGCTATGGCTACACCTTC,CASGLPAQGASYGYTF
TRBJ1-1,TRBD1,few,TRBV28,TGTGCCAGCCAAGGGGGCCCTGAAGCTTTCTTT,CASQGGPEAFF
TRBJ2-1,.,.,TRBV24-1,TGTGCCACCAGTGATTTGAGACAGCCTCCGGATGAGCAGTTCTTC,CATSDLRQPPDEQFF
TRBJ1-1,.,few,TRBV7-9,TGTGCCAGCAGCCCTACAGGGCGGGCTTTCTTT,CASSPTGRAFF
TRBJ2-1,.,.,TRBV4-1,TGCGCCAGCAGCCAAGCTCTCAACAGGGAGCAGTTCTTC,CASSQALNREQFF
TRBJ2-1,.,many,TRBV4-1,TGCGCCAGCAGCCAAGATTGGCCTAGTGATCAGGAGCAGTTCTTC,CASSQDWPSDQEQFF
TRBJ1-2,.,.,TRBV4-1,TGCGCCAGCAGCCAACTTACAGGGACGGGAGGCTACACCTTC,CASSQLTGTGGYTF
TRBJ1-5,.,many,TRBV7-8,TGTGCCAGCAGCTCCCTAAGGGACGGATATAGCAATCAGCCCCAGCATTTT,CASSSLRDGYSNQPQHF
TRBJ2-7,TRBD2,many,TRBV20-1,TGCAGTGCTGTAAAGAGCGGGGGGGACCCCTACGAGCAGTACTTC,CSAVKSGGDPYEQYF
TRBJ1-1,.,.,TRBV15,TGTGCCACCAGCAGTCACATGAACACTGAAGCTTTCTTT,CATSSHMNTEAFF
TRBJ2-7,.,.,TRBV5-5,TGTGCCAGCAGCTTAGGACAGCTAGTCTACGAGCAGTACTTC,CASSLGQLVYEQYF
TRBJ2-1,TRBD1,few,TRBV4-1,TGCGCCAGCAGCCCCGGGACAGGGTATGAGCAGTTCTTC,CASSPGTGYEQFF
TRBJ1-2,.,many,TRBV12-3/TRBV12-4,TGTGCCAGCAGTTTAGGGGGGTTATACTATGGCTACACCTTC,CASSLGGLYYGYTF
TRBJ2-7,TRBD1,few,TRBV11-3,TGTGCCAGCAGCCCCCCGGACAGGACCTACGAGCAGTACTTC,CASSPPDRTYEQYF
TRBJ2-2,.,few,TRBV29-1,TGCAGCGCCCTACAGGGCCTAACCGGGGAGCTGTTTTTT,CSALQGLTGELFF
TRBJ2-3,.,few,TRBV5-4,TGTGCCAGCAGCTGGGGGGCCGGTAGCACAGATACGCAGTATTTT,CASSWGAGSTDTQYF
TRBJ2-7,TRBD1,.,TRBV20-1,TGCAGTGCTAGACAACAGGGGTCCTACGAGCAGTACTTC,CSARQQGSYEQYF